This T cell receptor beta chain was identified in a study of identical twins. With 3 bases removed from V and 0 bases from J, the gap between germline ends came to 12 bases. The CDR3 has 16 amino acids. CDR1 and CDR2 (germline): LNHNV, YYDKDF (reference sequence). One entry per CDR3 protein, called by TCRdb with MiXCR from the 5' RACE reads. The table has roughly 700,000 distinct CDR3 sequences, 8.6% seen once. For this clonotype: Its antigen is undetermined.

General study findings and limits: Insertion counts were lower in abundant cord blood beta clonotypes, a trend that memory repertoires did not show. Beta out-of-frame twin sharing showed a weaker excess.

These data were likewise used in another study, on yellow fever vaccine responses in identical twins. As reported in that work: A vaccine T cell response that seemed partly convergent and partly personalized was reported in twins.

The rearrangement links TRBV15 to TRBJ2-1; no definite D call. The clonotype was recovered from a woman aged 18 to 35 in good health. The source material was PBMCs. CDR3 in DNA: TGTGCCACCAGCAGCCTCCTTTCCAGCTCCTACAATGAGCAGTTCTTC. This gives the protein CATSSLLSSSYNEQFF.